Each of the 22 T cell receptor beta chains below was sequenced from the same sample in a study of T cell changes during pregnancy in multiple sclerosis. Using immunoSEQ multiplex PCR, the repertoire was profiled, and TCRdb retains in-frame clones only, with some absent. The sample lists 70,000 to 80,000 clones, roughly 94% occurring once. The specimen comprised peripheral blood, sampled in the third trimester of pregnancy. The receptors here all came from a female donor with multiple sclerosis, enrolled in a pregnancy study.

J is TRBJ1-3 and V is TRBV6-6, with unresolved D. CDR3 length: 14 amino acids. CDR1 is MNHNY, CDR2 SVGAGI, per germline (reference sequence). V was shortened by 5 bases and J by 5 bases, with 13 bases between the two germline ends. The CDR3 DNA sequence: TGTGCCAGCAGTCTAATCGGAGAGAGAAACACCATATATTTT. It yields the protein CASSLIGERNTIYF.

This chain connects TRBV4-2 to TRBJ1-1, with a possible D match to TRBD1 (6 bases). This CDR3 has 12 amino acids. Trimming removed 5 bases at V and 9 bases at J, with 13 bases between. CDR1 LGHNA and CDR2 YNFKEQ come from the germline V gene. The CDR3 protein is CASSLGGRQAFF. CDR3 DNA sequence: TGTGCCAGCAGCTTAGGGGGAAGGCAAGCTTTCTTT.

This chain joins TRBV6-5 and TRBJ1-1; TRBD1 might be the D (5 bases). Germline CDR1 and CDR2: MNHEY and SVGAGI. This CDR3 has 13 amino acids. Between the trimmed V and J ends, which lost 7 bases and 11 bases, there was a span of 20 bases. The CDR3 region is CASIGLPPRGAFF. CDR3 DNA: TGTGCCAGCATCGGACTTCCCCCTCGGGGGGCTTTCTTT.

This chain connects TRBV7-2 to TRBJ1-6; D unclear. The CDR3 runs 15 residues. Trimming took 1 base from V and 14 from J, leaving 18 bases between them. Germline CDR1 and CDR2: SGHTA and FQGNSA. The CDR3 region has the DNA TGTGCCAGCAGCTTAGACTTCAGACCCATGAGGGCCCTCCACTTT. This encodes CASSLDFRPMRALHF.

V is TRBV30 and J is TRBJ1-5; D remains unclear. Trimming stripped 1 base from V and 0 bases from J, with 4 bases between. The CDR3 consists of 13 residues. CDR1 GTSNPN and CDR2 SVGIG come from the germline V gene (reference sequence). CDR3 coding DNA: TGTGCCTGGAGTGGCGGTAGCAATCAGCCCCAGCATTTT. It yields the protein CAWSGGSNQPQHF.

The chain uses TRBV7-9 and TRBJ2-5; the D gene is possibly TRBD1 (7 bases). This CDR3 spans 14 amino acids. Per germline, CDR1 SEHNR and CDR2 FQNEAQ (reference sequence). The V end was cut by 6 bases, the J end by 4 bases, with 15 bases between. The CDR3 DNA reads TGTGCCAGCAGGGCGGGACAGCCAGGAGAGACCCAGTACTTC. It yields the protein CASRAGQPGETQYF.

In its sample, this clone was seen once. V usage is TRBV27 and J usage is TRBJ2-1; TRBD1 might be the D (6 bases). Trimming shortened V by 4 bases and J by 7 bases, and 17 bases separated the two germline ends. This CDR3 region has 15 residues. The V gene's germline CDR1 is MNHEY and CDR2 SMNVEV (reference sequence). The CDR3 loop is CASSYLTGSGNEQFF. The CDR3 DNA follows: TGTGCCAGCAGTTATCTAACAGGGTCCGGGAATGAGCAGTTCTTC.

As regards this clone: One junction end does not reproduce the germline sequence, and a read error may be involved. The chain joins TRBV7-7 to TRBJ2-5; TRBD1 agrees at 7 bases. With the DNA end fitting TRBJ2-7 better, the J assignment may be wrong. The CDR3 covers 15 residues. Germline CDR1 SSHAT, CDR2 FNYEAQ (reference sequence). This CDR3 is CASSLAQGVTYEQYF. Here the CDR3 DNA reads TGTGCTAGCAGCTTAGCTCAGGGGGTAACCTACGAGCAGTACTTC.

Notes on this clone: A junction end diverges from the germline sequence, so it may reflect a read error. The CDR3 sequence: CAISGQRNYEQYF. CDR3 nucleotides: TGTGCCATCAGTGGACAACGGAACTACGAGCAGTACTTC. The chain carries TRBV6-5 and TRBJ2-7; TRBD1 is a possible D gene (5 bases). Looked up from germline, CDR1 is MNHEY and CDR2 is SVGAGI. The CDR3 is made up of 13 amino acids.

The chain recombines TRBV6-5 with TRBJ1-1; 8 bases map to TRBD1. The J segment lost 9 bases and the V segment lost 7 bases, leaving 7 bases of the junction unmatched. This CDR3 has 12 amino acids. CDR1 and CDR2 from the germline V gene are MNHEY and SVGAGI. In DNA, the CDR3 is TGTGCCAGCATACCAGGACAGGGACAAGCTTTCTTT. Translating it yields CASIPGQGQAFF.

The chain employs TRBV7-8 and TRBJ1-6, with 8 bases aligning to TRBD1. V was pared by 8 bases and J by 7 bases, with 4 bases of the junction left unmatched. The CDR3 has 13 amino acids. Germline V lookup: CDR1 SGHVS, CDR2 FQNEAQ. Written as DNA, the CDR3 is TGTGCCAGCGGACAGGGACGGAATTCACCCCTCCACTTT. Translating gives CASGQGRNSPLHF.

In DNA, the CDR3 is TGTGCCTGGAGTCTCAGCGTAGGCGGGGAGCTGTTTTTT. It specifies CAWSLSVGGELFF. The V gene is TRBV30, the J gene TRBJ2-2; the D is unclear. This CDR3 is 13 amino acids long. V was clipped by 2 bases and J by 7 bases, with 11 bases between them. Germline lookup yields CDR1 GTSNPN and CDR2 SVGIG (reference sequence).

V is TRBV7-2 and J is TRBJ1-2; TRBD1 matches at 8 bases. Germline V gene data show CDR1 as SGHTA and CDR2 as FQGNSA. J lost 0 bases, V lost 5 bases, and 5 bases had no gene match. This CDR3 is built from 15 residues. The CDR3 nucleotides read TGTGCCAGCAGCATCAGCAGGGGGCCTAACTATGGCTACACCTTC. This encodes CASSISRGPNYGYTF.

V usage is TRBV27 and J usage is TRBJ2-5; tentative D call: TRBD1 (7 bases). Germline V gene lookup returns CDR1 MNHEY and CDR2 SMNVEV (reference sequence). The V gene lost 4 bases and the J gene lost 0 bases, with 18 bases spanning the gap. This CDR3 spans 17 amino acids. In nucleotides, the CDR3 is TGTGCCAGCAGTTCCATCTGGGGCAGGGGGGACCAAGAGACCCAGTACTTC. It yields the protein CASSSIWGRGDQETQYF.

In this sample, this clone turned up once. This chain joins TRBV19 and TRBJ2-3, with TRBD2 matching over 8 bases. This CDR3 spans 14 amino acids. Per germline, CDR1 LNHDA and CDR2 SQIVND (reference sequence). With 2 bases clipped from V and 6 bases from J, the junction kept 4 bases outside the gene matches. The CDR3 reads CASSISGGPDTQYF. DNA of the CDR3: TGTGCCAGTAGTATAAGCGGGGGCCCCGATACGCAGTATTTT.

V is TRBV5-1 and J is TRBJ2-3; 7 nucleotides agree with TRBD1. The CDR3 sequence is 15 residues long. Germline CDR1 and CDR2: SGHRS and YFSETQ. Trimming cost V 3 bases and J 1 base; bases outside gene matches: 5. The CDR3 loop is CASSYYGQGTDTQYF. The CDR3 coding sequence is TGCGCCAGCAGCTACTACGGACAGGGCACAGATACGCAGTATTTT.

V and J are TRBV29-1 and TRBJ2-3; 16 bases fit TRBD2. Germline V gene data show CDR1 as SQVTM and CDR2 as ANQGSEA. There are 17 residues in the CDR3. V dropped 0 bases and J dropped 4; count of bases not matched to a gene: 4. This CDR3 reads CSVEDGTSGGVSDTQYF. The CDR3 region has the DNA TGCAGCGTTGAAGATGGGACTAGCGGGGGGGTTTCAGATACGCAGTATTTT.

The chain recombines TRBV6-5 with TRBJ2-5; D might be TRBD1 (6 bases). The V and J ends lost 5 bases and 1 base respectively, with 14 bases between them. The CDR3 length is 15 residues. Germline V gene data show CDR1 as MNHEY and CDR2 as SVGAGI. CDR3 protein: CASSRGGRTQETQYF. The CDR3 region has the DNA TGTGCCAGCAGTCGAGGGGGACGGACCCAAGAGACCCAGTACTTC.

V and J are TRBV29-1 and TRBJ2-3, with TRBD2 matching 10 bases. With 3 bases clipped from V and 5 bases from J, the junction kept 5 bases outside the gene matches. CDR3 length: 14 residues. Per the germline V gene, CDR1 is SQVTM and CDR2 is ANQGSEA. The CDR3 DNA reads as TGCAGCGTTGAGGAGCGGGGGGGGGTAGATACGCAGTATTTT. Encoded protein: CSVEERGGVDTQYF.

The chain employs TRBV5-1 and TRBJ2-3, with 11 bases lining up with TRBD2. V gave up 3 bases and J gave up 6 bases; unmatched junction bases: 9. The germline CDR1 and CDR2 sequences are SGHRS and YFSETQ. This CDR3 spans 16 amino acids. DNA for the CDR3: TGCGCCAGCAGCTCACCTCTAGCGGGGGGTCCGGATACGCAGTATTTT. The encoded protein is CASSSPLAGGPDTQYF.

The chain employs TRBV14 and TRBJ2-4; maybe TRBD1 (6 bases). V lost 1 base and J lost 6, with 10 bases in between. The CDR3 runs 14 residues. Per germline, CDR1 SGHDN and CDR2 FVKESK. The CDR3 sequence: CASSQGGPLNIQYF. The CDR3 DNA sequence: TGTGCCAGCAGCCAAGGGGGGCCTTTAAACATTCAGTACTTC.

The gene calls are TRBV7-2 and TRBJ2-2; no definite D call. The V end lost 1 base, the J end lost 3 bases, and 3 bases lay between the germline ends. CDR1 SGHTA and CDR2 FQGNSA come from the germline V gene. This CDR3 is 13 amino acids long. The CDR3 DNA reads TGTGCCAGCAGCTTAGTAGACACCGGGGAGCTGTTTTTT. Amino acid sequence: CASSLVDTGELFF.